This T cell receptor beta chain was identified in a study of T cell changes during pregnancy in multiple sclerosis. The CDR3 length is 15 residues. Trimming shortened V by 6 bases and J by 8 bases, and 22 bases separated the two germline ends. CDR1 and CDR2 from the germline V gene are MNHNS and SASEGT. TCRdb's table, derived via immunoSEQ multiplex PCR, lists solely in-frame clones and lacks some. This table has some 29,000 clones, about 89% appearing once. Here the sequenced sample was CD8+ T cells from peripheral blood mononuclear cells, taken in the third trimester of pregnancy. The source is a female donor with multiple sclerosis, enrolled in a pregnancy study. The chain links TRBV6-1 to TRBJ1-2, with a tentative D call TRBD1 (5 bases). The CDR3 bases are TGTGCCAGCAGACCTTGGACCAAGGGGTCTGAAGGCTACACCTTC. Translating gives CASRPWTKGSEGYTF.